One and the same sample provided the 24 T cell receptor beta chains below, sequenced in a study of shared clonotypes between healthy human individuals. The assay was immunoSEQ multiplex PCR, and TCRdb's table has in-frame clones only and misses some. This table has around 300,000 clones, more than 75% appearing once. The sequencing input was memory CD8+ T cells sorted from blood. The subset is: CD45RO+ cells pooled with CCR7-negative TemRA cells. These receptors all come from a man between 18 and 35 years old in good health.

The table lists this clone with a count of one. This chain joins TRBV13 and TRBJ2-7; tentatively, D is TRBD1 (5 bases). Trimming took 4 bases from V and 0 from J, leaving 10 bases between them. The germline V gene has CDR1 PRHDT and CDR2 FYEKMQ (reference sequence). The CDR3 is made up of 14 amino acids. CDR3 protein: CASSSVRVSYEQYF. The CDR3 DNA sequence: TGTGCCAGCAGCTCGGTCAGGGTCTCCTACGAGCAGTACTTC.

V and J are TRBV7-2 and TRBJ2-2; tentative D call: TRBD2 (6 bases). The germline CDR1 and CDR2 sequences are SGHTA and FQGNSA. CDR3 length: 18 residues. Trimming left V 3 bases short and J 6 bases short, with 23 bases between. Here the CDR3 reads CASSLPTAGPVLSGELFF. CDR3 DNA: TGTGCCAGCAGCTTGCCGACCGCGGGACCCGTGCTCTCCGGGGAGCTGTTTTTT.

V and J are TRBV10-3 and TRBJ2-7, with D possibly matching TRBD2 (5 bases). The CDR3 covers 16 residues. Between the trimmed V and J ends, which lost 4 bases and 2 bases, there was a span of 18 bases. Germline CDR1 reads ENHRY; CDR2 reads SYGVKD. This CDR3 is CAISASPGGSAYEQYF. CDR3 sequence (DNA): TGTGCCATCAGTGCCAGCCCCGGAGGTAGCGCCTACGAGCAGTACTTC.

The CDR3, as DNA: TGCGCCAGCAGCTCATCCAGGGGCCTAGCAGATACGCAGTATTTT. It yields the protein CASSSSRGLADTQYF. The genes are TRBV4-1 and TRBJ2-3; a possible D gene is TRBD1 (6 bases). The CDR3 runs to 15 residues. Trimming left V 5 bases short and J 4 bases short, with 16 bases between. Germline V gene data show CDR1 as MGHRA and CDR2 as YSYEKL.

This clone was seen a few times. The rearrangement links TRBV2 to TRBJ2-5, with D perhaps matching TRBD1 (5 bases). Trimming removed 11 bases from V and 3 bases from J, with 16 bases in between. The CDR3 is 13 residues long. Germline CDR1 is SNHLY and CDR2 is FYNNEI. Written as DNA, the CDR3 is TGTGCCTCCGAAGGGGCGTCCGAAGAGACCCAGTACTTC. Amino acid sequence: CASEGASEETQYF.

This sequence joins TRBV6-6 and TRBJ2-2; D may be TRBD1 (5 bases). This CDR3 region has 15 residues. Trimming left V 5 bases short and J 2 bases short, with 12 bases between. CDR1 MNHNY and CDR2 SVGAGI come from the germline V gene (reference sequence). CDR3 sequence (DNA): TGTGCCAGCAGTCCCGTGGGGCACAACACCGGGGAGCTGTTTTTT. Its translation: CASSPVGHNTGELFF.

CDR3: CASSLLDRRTDTQYF. The CDR3 DNA sequence: TGTGCCAGCAGTTTATTAGACAGGAGGACAGATACGCAGTATTTT. The rearrangement uses TRBV28 and TRBJ2-3, with D tentatively TRBD1 (6 bases). In germline, CDR1 is MDHEN, CDR2 SYDVKM. CDR3 length: 15 residues. V lost 1 base and J 3 bases, leaving 11 bases between the germline ends. The full variable domain, in which reference TRBV28 and TRBJ2-3 provide the parts outside the CDR3, is DVKVTQSSRYLVKRTGEKVFLECVQDMDHENMFWYRQDPGLGLRLIYFSYDVKMKEKGDIPEGYSVSREKKERFSLILESASTNQTSMYLCASSLLDRRTDTQYFGPGTRLTVL.

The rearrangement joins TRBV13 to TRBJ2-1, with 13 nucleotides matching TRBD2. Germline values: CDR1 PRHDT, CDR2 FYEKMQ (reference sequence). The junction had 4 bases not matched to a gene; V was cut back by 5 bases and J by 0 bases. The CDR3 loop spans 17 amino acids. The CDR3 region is CASSPRTSGSSYNEQFF. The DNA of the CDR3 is TGTGCCAGCAGCCCCCGGACTAGCGGGAGCTCCTACAATGAGCAGTTCTTC.

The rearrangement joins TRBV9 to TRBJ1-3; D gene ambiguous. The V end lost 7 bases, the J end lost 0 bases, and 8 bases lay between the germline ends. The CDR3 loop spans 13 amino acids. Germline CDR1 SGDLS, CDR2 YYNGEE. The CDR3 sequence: CASADYSGNTIYF. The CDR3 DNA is TGTGCCAGCGCAGATTACTCTGGAAACACCATATATTTT.

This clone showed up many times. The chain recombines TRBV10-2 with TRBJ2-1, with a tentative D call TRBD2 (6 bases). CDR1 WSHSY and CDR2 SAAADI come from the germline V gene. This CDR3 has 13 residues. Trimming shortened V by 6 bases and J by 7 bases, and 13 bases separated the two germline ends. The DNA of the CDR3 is TGCGCCAGCAGCCTCGTGGGAGGTAATGAGCAGTTCTTC. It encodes CASSLVGGNEQFF.

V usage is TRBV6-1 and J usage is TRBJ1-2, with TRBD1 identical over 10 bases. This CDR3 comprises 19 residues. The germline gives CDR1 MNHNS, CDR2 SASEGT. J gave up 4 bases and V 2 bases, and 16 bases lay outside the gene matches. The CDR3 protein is CASSELTGTGVFSAYGYTF. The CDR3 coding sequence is TGTGCCAGCAGTGAATTAACCGGGACAGGGGTGTTCTCGGCCTATGGCTACACCTTC.

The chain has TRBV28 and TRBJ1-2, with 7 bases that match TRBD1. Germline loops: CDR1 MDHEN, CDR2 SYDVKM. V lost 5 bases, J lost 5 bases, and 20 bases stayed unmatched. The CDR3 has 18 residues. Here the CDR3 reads CASSPSLGTADGGYGYTF. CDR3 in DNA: TGTGCCAGCAGTCCGTCCTTGGGGACAGCTGACGGAGGATATGGCTACACCTTC.

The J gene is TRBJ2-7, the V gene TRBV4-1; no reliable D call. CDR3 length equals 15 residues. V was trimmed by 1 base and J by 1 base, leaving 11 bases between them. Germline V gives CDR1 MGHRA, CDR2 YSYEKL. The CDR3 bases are TGCGCCAGCAGCCAAGGGACCGTGGGATCCTACGAGCAGTACTTC. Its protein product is CASSQGTVGSYEQYF.

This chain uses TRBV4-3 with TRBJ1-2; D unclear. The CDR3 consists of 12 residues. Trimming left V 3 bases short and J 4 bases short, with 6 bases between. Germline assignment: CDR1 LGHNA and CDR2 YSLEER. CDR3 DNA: TGCGCCAGCAGCCACCGGAGCTATGGCTACACCTTC. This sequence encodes CASSHRSYGYTF.

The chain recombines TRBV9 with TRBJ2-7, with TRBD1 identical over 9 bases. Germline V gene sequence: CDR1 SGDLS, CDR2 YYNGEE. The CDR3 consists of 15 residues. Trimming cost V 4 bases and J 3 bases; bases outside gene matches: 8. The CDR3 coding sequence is TGTGCCAGCAGCTCCGCCACAGGGGGCGTCTACGAGCAGTACTTC. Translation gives CASSSATGGVYEQYF.

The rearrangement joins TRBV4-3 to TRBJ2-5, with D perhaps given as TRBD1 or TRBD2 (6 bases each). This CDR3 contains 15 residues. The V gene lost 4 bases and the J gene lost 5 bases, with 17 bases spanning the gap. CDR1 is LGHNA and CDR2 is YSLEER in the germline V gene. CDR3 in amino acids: CASSPSGGHQETQYF. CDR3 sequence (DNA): TGCGCCAGCAGCCCCAGTGGGGGGCATCAGGAGACCCAGTACTTC.

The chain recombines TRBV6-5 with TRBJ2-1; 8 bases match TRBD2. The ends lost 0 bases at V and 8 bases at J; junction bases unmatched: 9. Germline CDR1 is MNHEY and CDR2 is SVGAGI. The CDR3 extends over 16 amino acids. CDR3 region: CASSYSTGLVVDEQFF. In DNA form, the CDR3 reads TGTGCCAGCAGTTACTCGACGGGACTAGTAGTCGATGAGCAGTTCTTC.

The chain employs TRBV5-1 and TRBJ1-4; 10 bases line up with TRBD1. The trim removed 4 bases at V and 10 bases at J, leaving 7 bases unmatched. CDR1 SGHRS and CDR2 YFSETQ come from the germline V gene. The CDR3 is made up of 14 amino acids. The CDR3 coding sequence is TGCGCCAGCAGCCCCGGGACAGGGGAGGTAAAACTGTTTTTT. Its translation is CASSPGTGEVKLFF.

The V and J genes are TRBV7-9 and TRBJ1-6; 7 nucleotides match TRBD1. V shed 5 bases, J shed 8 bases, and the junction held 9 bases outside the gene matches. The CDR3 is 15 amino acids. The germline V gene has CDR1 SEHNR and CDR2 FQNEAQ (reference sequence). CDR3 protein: CASSINRGTDSPLHF. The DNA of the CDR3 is TGTGCCAGCAGCATTAACAGGGGTACAGATTCACCCCTCCACTTT. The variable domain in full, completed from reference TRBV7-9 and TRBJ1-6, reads DTGVSQNPRHKITKRGQNVTFRCDPISEHNRLYWYRQTLGQGPEFLTYFQNEAQLEKSRLLSDRFSAERPKGSFSTLEIQRTEQGDSAMYLCASSINRGTDSPLHFGNGTRLTVT.

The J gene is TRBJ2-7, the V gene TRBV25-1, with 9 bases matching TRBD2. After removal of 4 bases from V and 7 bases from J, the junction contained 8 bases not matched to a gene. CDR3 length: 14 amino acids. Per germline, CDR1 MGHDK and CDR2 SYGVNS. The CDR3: CASSVRGGYGEQYF. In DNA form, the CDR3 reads TGTGCCAGCAGTGTGCGGGGGGGCTACGGTGAGCAGTACTTC.

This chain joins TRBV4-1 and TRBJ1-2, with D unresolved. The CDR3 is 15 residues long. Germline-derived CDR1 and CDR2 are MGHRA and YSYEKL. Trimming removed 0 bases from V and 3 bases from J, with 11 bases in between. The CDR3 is CASSQDHPADYGYTF. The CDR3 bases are TGCGCCAGCAGCCAAGATCACCCGGCAGACTATGGCTACACCTTC.

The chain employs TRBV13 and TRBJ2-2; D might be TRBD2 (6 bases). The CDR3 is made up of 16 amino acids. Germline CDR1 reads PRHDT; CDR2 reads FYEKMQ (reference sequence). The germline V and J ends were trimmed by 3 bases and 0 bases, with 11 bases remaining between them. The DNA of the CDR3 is TGTGCCAGCAGCTTTCCTAGCGACTCGAACACCGGGGAGCTGTTTTTT. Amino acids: CASSFPSDSNTGELFF.

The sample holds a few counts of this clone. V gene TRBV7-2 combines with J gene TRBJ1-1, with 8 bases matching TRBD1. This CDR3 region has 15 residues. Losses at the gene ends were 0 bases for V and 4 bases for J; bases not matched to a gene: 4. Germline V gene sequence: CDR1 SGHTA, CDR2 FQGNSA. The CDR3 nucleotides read TGTGCCAGCAGCTTAGCGACAGGGGAGGGCACTGAAGCTTTCTTT. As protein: CASSLATGEGTEAFF.

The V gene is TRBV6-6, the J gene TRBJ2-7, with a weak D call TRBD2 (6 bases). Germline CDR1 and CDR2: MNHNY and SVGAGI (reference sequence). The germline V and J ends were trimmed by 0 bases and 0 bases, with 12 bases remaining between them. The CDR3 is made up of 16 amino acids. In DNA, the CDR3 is TGTGCCAGCAGTTACTCGGCTAGCGTTAGCTCCTACGAGCAGTACTTC. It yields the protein CASSYSASVSSYEQYF.